These 25 T cell receptor beta chains were all obtained from the same sample, sequenced in a study of neurological immune-mediated disorders. TCRdb fed the 5' RACE reads into MiXCR, producing one record per CDR3 protein. The sample has around 70,000 distinct CDR3 sequences, about 5.1% seen once; the top ten hold roughly 2%. Sequenced sample: PBMCs. The receptors derive from a woman in her sixties or seventies with multiple sclerosis.

This clonotype was recorded many times. The chain combines TRBV11-1 with TRBJ1-1; D is ambiguous. Between the trimmed V and J ends, which lost 3 bases and 2 bases, there was a span of 4 bases. The CDR3 length is 12 residues. Germline CDR1 and CDR2: SGHAT and FQDESV (reference sequence). The CDR3: CASSFLNTEAFF. The CDR3 bases are TGTGCCAGCAGCTTCCTAAACACTGAAGCTTTCTTT.

This clonotype was counted at least ten times. V and J are TRBV29-1 and TRBJ1-1; tentatively, D is TRBD1 (6 bases). CDR3 length: 14 amino acids. V lost 4 bases to trimming and J lost 5 bases, with 17 bases between them. In germline, CDR1 is SQVTM, CDR2 ANQGSEA. The CDR3 DNA follows: TGCAGCGTTGGTAGGTGGGGGCTGGGGACTGAAGCTTTCTTT. Translated, it gives CSVGRWGLGTEAFF.

This clonotype was counted between two and nine times. This rearrangement joins TRBV6-5 to TRBJ1-4, with D unresolved. Germline V gives CDR1 MNHEY, CDR2 SVGAGI. V dropped 0 bases and J dropped 5 bases, with 10 bases sitting between them. The CDR3 extends over 15 amino acids. The CDR3 region has the DNA TGTGCCAGCAGTTACTCCGTCAGGAGCAATGAAAAACTGTTTTTT. Translating it yields CASSYSVRSNEKLFF.

Ten or more counts support this clonotype. This rearrangement joins TRBV5-1 to TRBJ2-6; 10 bases match TRBD2. The CDR3 has 18 residues. Germline V gene sequence: CDR1 SGHRS, CDR2 YFSETQ. V lost 7 bases to trimming and J lost 0 bases; unmatched junction nucleotides: 10. The CDR3 sequence is CASSWVAGGFSGANVLTF. The DNA for the CDR3 is TGCGCCAGCTCTTGGGTAGCGGGAGGTTTCTCTGGGGCCAACGTCCTGACTTTC.

At least ten counts were recorded for this clonotype. V gene TRBV7-9 combines with J gene TRBJ2-2; no firm D call. V shed 5 bases and J shed 1 base, with 11 bases lying between them. This CDR3 comprises 15 residues. CDR1 is SEHNR and CDR2 is FQNEAQ in the germline V gene (reference sequence). Here the CDR3 reads CASSQGFGNTGELFF. The CDR3 nucleotides are TGTGCCAGCAGCCAAGGGTTTGGGAACACCGGGGAGCTGTTTTTT.

This clonotype came up many times. This chain joins TRBV7-2 and TRBJ2-1, with 8 bases matching TRBD2. This CDR3 has 15 residues. CDR1 and CDR2 from the germline V gene are SGHTA and FQGNSA. J lost 4 bases, V lost 2 bases, and 4 bases had no gene match. As DNA, the CDR3 is TGTGCCAGCAGCTTATTTCTAGCGGGTTACAATGAGCAGTTCTTC. As protein: CASSLFLAGYNEQFF.

This clonotype was seen at least ten times. The J gene is TRBJ1-2, the V gene TRBV20-1, with D hard to call. Germline assignment: CDR1 DFQATT and CDR2 SNEGSKA (reference sequence). CDR3 length equals 14 residues. The germline V and J ends were trimmed by 3 bases and 0 bases, with 11 bases remaining between them. The CDR3 sequence is CSASGETANYGYTF. DNA of the CDR3: TGCAGTGCTAGCGGGGAGACCGCTAACTATGGCTACACCTTC.

This chain links TRBV20-1 with TRBJ2-1, with 11 bases that match TRBD2. The V gene end was trimmed by 4 bases and the J gene end by 7 bases; junction bases not matched to a gene: 6. This CDR3 comprises 14 residues. Germline CDR1 DFQATT, CDR2 SNEGSKA (reference sequence). The CDR3 nucleotides read TGCAGTGCTATTAGCGGGAGGGTGACGAATGAGCAGTTCTTC. Its protein product is CSAISGRVTNEQFF.

This clonotype was observed many times. The V call is TRBV5-1, the J call TRBJ2-2; D is uncertain. Germline V lookup: CDR1 SGHRS, CDR2 YFSETQ. Trimming took off 4 bases at V and 1 base at J, with 5 bases between the two ends. There are 13 residues in the CDR3. CDR3 coding DNA: TGCGCCAGCAGCGGTGGGAACACCGGGGAGCTGTTTTTT. The encoded protein is CASSGGNTGELFF.

This clonotype occurred a few times. Its ends do not fully match the called genes, so a read error is possible. The CDR3 nucleotides read TGCGCCAGCAGCGCGGGACAGGGGGACACCGAGGAGCTGTTTTTT. As protein: CASSAGQGDTEELFF. V gene TRBV5-1 combines with J gene TRBJ2-2, with 11 nucleotides matching TRBD1. The germline V gene encodes CDR1 SGHRS and CDR2 YFSETQ. The CDR3 is made up of 15 amino acids.

This chain uses TRBV5-1 with TRBJ1-5; TRBD1 aligns across 9 bases. Looked up from germline, CDR1 is SGHRS and CDR2 is YFSETQ. The V gene end was trimmed by 4 bases and the J gene end by 7 bases; junction bases not matched to a gene: 6. The CDR3 contains 14 residues. CDR3 sequence: CASSVTGGGQPQHF. The DNA of the CDR3 is TGCGCCAGCAGCGTTACAGGGGGCGGACAGCCCCAGCATTTT.

This clonotype was seen repeatedly, ten times or more. This chain connects TRBV12-3 or TRBV12-4 to TRBJ1-1, with 8 positions matching TRBD1. The CDR3 has 13 residues. V dropped 3 bases and J dropped 11; count of bases not matched to a gene: 8. The CDR3 region is CASSFNQGALAFF. In DNA form, the CDR3 reads TGTGCCAGCAGTTTCAATCAGGGGGCGCTTGCTTTCTTT.

This clonotype has at least ten counts. The CDR3 spells CASSSPNSGISNIQYF. CDR3 coding DNA: TGCGCCAGCAGCTCCCCCAATAGCGGGATTAGTAACATTCAGTACTTC. This sequence joins TRBV5-1 and TRBJ2-4; TRBD2 matches at 8 bases. V was clipped by 3 bases and J by 7 bases; unmatched bases: 12. The CDR3 spans 16 residues. Germline CDR1 and CDR2: SGHRS and YFSETQ. Full variable domain (remainder filled in from reference TRBV5-1 and TRBJ2-4): KAGVTQTPRYLIKTRGQQVTLSCSPISGHRSVSWYQQTPGQGLQFLFEYFSETQRNKGNFPGRFSGRQFSNSRSEMNVSTLELGDSALYLCASSSPNSGISNIQYFGAGTRLSVL.

This clonotype was found many times. This chain joins TRBV2 and TRBJ2-5; D might be TRBD1 (5 bases). V gave up 6 bases and J gave up 5 bases, with 10 bases separating them. The germline CDR1 and CDR2 sequences are SNHLY and FYNNEI. CDR3 length equals 12 residues. CDR3 residues: CASSTRVETQYF. Written as DNA, the CDR3 is TGTGCCAGCAGCACCAGGGTGGAGACCCAGTACTTC.

This clonotype was observed at least ten times. The V gene is TRBV6-6, the J gene TRBJ2-7; TRBD2 matches 14 bases. The CDR3 extends over 15 amino acids. Looked up from germline, CDR1 is MNHNY and CDR2 is SVGAGI (reference sequence). The V and J ends lost 6 bases and 5 bases, in that order; junction bases with no gene match: 6. The CDR3 nucleotides are TGTGCCAGCAGACTAGGGACTAGCGGGAGTAACGAGCAGTACTTC. Its protein product is CASRLGTSGSNEQYF.

This clonotype was counted ten times or more. The chain couples TRBV18 to TRBJ2-7, with D tentatively TRBD1 (5 bases). The germline V and J ends were trimmed by 3 bases and 1 base, with 10 bases remaining between them. The CDR3 length is 14 residues. Looked up from germline, CDR1 is KGHSH and CDR2 is LQKENI. CDR3 loop: CASSPPTVSYEQYF. The CDR3 nucleotides read TGTGCCAGCTCACCGCCGACAGTTTCCTACGAGCAGTACTTC.

In this sample, this clonotype turned up many times. The chain recombines TRBV10-3 with TRBJ2-3, with 7 bases fitting TRBD2. J was trimmed by 6 bases and V by 10 bases; bases with no gene match: 7. This CDR3 is 12 amino acids long. Germline-derived CDR1 and CDR2 are ENHRY and SYGVKD. The CDR3 DNA is TGTGCCACCAGGGCGGGGGTGGATACGCAGTATTTT. It is translated as CATRAGVDTQYF.

This clonotype was recorded at least ten times. V and J are TRBV5-6 and TRBJ1-1, with 12 bases identical to TRBD1. Germline CDR1 is SGHDT and CDR2 is YYEEEE. The CDR3 is 14 amino acids. V gave up 7 bases and J gave up 5 bases; unmatched junction bases: 6. This CDR3 reads CASGTGGMGTEAFF. DNA for the CDR3: TGTGCCAGCGGGACAGGGGGCATGGGGACTGAAGCTTTCTTT.

In this sample, this clonotype turned up many times. V gene TRBV2 combines with J gene TRBJ2-3; D may be TRBD1 or TRBD2 (5 bases each). The CDR3 runs to 16 residues. Germline loops: CDR1 SNHLY, CDR2 FYNNEI. V lost 3 bases, J lost 2 bases, and 15 bases lay in between. The CDR3 spells CASSDGASWSTDTQYF. CDR3 bases: TGTGCCAGCAGTGACGGGGCAAGTTGGTCCACAGATACGCAGTATTTT.

At least ten counts were recorded for this clonotype. J is TRBJ2-1 and V is TRBV5-4; D may be TRBD2 (5 bases). The length of the CDR3 is 15 residues. The germline V and J ends were trimmed by 2 bases and 2 bases, with 11 bases remaining between them. CDR1 is SGHNT and CDR2 is YYREEE in the germline V gene (reference sequence). The CDR3 DNA is TGTGCCAGCAGCTTAAGAGGGAAGCCCTACAATGAGCAGTTCTTC. Its protein product is CASSLRGKPYNEQFF. Variable domain in full (rest from reference TRBV5-4 and TRBJ2-1): ETGVTQSPTHLIKTRGQQVTLRCSSQSGHNTVSWYQQALGQGPQFIFQYYREEENGRGNFPPRFSGLQFPNYSSELNVNALELDDSALYLCASSLRGKPYNEQFFGPGTRLTVL.

The sample holds many counts of this clonotype. The chain employs TRBV20-1 and TRBJ2-7; 9 positions match TRBD2. Germline values: CDR1 DFQATT, CDR2 SNEGSKA (reference sequence). The CDR3 covers 14 residues. V lost 1 base and J lost 6; bases outside the gene matches: 7. In nucleotides, the CDR3 is TGCAGTGCTAGAGCTAGCGGGATGGTTTCCGAGCAGTACTTC. Translation gives CSARASGMVSEQYF.

The gene calls are TRBV6-1 and TRBJ1-4; a possible D gene is TRBD1 (6 bases). The CDR3 has 14 amino acids. The V end lost 6 bases, the J end lost 5 bases, and 13 bases lay between the germline ends. Looked up from germline, CDR1 is MNHNS and CDR2 is SASEGT. The CDR3 sequence: CASSQTGANEKLFF. The CDR3 DNA reads as TGTGCCAGCAGCCAGACAGGTGCGAATGAAAAACTGTTTTTT.

This clonotype occurred once. A much more abundant neighbour one base away suggests this may be a read error. The gene calls are TRBV6-5 and TRBJ2-1, with 8 bases matching TRBD2. J gave up 6 bases and V 4 bases, and 11 bases lay outside the gene matches. This CDR3 region has 16 residues. CDR1 and CDR2 from the germline V gene are MNHEY and SVGAGI. CDR3 nucleotides: TGTGCCAGCAGTTCCCACTCCGGGACTAGTACCAATGAGCAGTTCTTC. Its protein product is CASSSHSGTSTNEQFF.

At least ten counts were recorded for this clonotype. This chain connects TRBV29-1 to TRBJ2-1, with 12 bases lining up with TRBD2. Germline CDR1 reads SQVTM; CDR2 reads ANQGSEA. Germline trimming cut 7 bases from V and 5 bases from J; bases unmatched to any gene: 9. The CDR3 is 15 residues long. CDR3 protein: CSAPSSGRGDNEQFF. Here the CDR3 DNA reads TGCAGCGCCCCCTCTAGCGGGAGGGGAGACAATGAGCAGTTCTTC.

The table lists this clonotype with many counts. The V gene is TRBV4-3, the J gene TRBJ1-4; tentative D call: TRBD1 (5 bases). The CDR3 sequence is 16 residues long. Germline loops: CDR1 LGHNA, CDR2 YSLEER. Trimming took 4 bases from V and 5 from J, leaving 17 bases between them. CDR3: CASSRNAGTENEKLFF. CDR3 coding DNA: TGCGCCAGCAGCCGGAACGCCGGGACCGAAAATGAAAAACTGTTTTTT.